The sequence of this TCR beta chain was determined in a study of T cells in tuberculosis. TCR-alpha and TCR-beta chains were sequenced unpaired. Clones were read by immunoSEQ multiplex PCR, and TCRdb kept only the in-frame ones, dropping some. The table lists 80,000 to 100,000 clones, roughly 90% of them singletons. Sorting used thawed, overnight-rested PBMC stained with anti-CD3, a viability dye and GMM-loaded CD1B tetramer. The lipid loaded on the CD1B tetramers was C32 glucose monomycolate from Rhodococcus equi. This CDR3 contains 13 residues. The V segment lost 11 bases and the J segment 1 base; nucleotides outside the gene matches: 7. The germline V gene encodes CDR1 MNHEY and CDR2 SVGAGI.

Sequencing used CD1b-GMM tetramer-negative cells sorted from PBMCs. The chain joins TRBV6-5 to TRBJ1-1, with 7 bases aligning to TRBD1. This clonotype was obtained from an adult woman with latent tuberculosis. Here the CDR3 reads CASQTGKNTEAFF. The CDR3 DNA follows: TGTGCCTCTCAGACAGGGAAGAACACTGAAGCTTTCTTT.